What follows are 23 T cell receptor beta chains derived from one specimen sequenced in a study of blood T cell repertoires in COVID-19. Only in-frame clones appear in the TCRdb table, and some are missing; sequencing was by immunoSEQ multiplex PCR. This sample has about 260,000 clones; approximately 85% occur once, and the top ten carry 2% to 2.5%. Sequenced sample: PBMCs or T cells enriched from blood (not recorded which). These receptor sequences come from a woman aged 45-60 years who had recovered from COVID-19.

The V and J genes are TRBV11-2 and TRBJ2-2; 7 positions match TRBD1. The CDR3 consists of 16 residues. V dropped 1 base and J dropped 5; count of bases not matched to a gene: 7. Germline V gene sequence: CDR1 SGHAT, CDR2 FQNNGV. The CDR3 DNA follows: TGTGCCAGCAGCTTAGTGAGGGGGCGCGAAACCGGGGAGCTGTTTTTT. The encoded protein is CASSLVRGRETGELFF.

This clone showed up just a few times. CDR3 sequence reads: CASSDDRGSSPLHF. CDR3 nucleotides: TGTGCCAGTAGCGACGACAGGGGAAGCTCACCCCTCCACTTT. The chain recombines TRBV19 with TRBJ1-6, with 8 bases aligning to TRBD1. The junction had 8 bases not matched to a gene; V was cut back by 6 bases and J by 10 bases. The CDR3 is 14 amino acids. In germline, CDR1 is LNHDA, CDR2 SQIVND (reference sequence).

The J gene is TRBJ1-1, the V gene TRBV5-1; 7 bases match TRBD1. The CDR3 has 14 residues. Trimming removed 2 bases from V and 5 bases from J; junction bases left unmatched: 6. The germline gives CDR1 SGHRS, CDR2 YFSETQ. The chain's CDR3 is CASSFRRGETEAFF. CDR3 coding DNA: TGCGCCAGCAGCTTCCGCAGGGGGGAGACTGAAGCTTTCTTT.

V and J are TRBV27 and TRBJ2-7; a possible D gene is TRBD1 (6 bases). The V gene lost 0 bases and the J gene lost 3 bases, with 12 bases spanning the gap. Germline CDR1 MNHEY, CDR2 SMNVEV (reference sequence). The CDR3 runs 15 residues. For the CDR3, the DNA is TGTGCCAGCAGTTTATCGGACAGCTCAATCTACGAGCAGTACTTC. It translates to CASSLSDSSIYEQYF.

The V call is TRBV7-2, the J call TRBJ1-5; weak D call: TRBD1 (6 bases). The length of the CDR3 is 15 residues. Per germline, CDR1 SGHTA and CDR2 FQGNSA. Trimming shortened V by 5 bases and J by 9 bases, and 20 bases separated the two germline ends. This CDR3 is CASSPEGQSYTPQHF. The CDR3 DNA is TGTGCCAGCAGCCCAGAAGGACAGAGCTATACGCCCCAGCATTTT.

The CDR3 sequence: CASSLITSGSYNEQFF. CDR3 nucleotides: TGTGCCAGCAGCCTTATTACTAGCGGCTCCTACAATGAGCAGTTCTTC. This chain links TRBV28 with TRBJ2-1; 8 bases map to TRBD2. This CDR3 has 16 amino acids. With V trimmed by 6 bases and J by 0 bases, 7 bases remained unmatched. Per germline, CDR1 MDHEN and CDR2 SYDVKM. The full variable domain, rest sourced from reference TRBV28 and TRBJ2-1, is DVKVTQSSRYLVKRTGEKVFLECVQDMDHENMFWYRQDPGLGLRLIYFSYDVKMKEKGDIPEGYSVSREKKERFSLILESASTNQTSMYLCASSLITSGSYNEQFFGPGTRLTVL.

This clone was counted between two and nine times. V usage is TRBV7-9 and J usage is TRBJ1-3, with TRBD1 matching 7 bases. Germline V gene data show CDR1 as SEHNR and CDR2 as FQNEAQ (reference sequence). The length of the CDR3 is 16 residues. Trimming took 5 bases from V and 4 from J; bases not matched to a gene: 11. Written as DNA, the CDR3 is TGTGCCAGCAGCCCACGACAGGGCGGTTCCGGAAACACCATATATTTT. The encoded protein is CASSPRQGGSGNTIYF.

The V call is TRBV24-1, the J call TRBJ2-1; 12 bases fit TRBD2. The CDR3 covers 18 residues. The trim removed 5 bases at V and 1 base at J, leaving 8 bases unmatched. Per the germline V gene, CDR1 is KGHDR and CDR2 is SFDVKD. The CDR3 nucleotides are TGTGCCACCAGTGGTCCTAGCGGGAGGGGAGGGTCCTACAATGAGCAGTTCTTC. Translation: CATSGPSGRGGSYNEQFF.

The chain employs TRBV5-1 and TRBJ1-5; D unresolved. V was cut by 0 bases and J by 3 bases, with 10 bases left in between. This CDR3 comprises 15 residues. CDR1 is SGHRS and CDR2 is YFSETQ in the germline V gene. In DNA form, the CDR3 reads TGCGCCAGCAGCTTGGGGTCGGGTGACAATCAGCCCCAGCATTTT. Translation: CASSLGSGDNQPQHF.

This chain links TRBV30 with TRBJ2-6, with a weak D call TRBD2 (6 bases). Germline-derived CDR1 and CDR2 are GTSNPN and SVGIG (reference sequence). This CDR3 is 18 amino acids long. Trimming cost V 2 bases and J 0 bases, with 17 bases left between them. The CDR3 spells CAWSNYMDYVSGANVLTF. In nucleotides, the CDR3 is TGTGCCTGGAGTAACTATATGGACTACGTCTCTGGGGCCAACGTCCTGACTTTC. Filled out from reference TRBV30 and TRBJ2-6, the complete variable domain reads SQTIHQWPATLVQPVGSPLSLECTVEGTSNPNLYWYRQAAGRGLQLLFYSVGIGQISSEVPQNLSASRPQDRQFILSSKKLLLSDSGFYLCAWSNYMDYVSGANVLTFGAGSRLTVL.

V usage is TRBV28 and J usage is TRBJ2-5; 11 bases map to TRBD2. The CDR3 spans 16 residues. Germline assignment: CDR1 MDHEN and CDR2 SYDVKM. V lost 5 bases to trimming and J lost 1 base; unmatched junction nucleotides: 6. CDR3 in DNA: TGTGCCAGCAGTGCTACCGGGACTAGCGGCCAAGAGACCCAGTACTTC. Protein product: CASSATGTSGQETQYF. The entire variable domain, with the rest obtained from reference TRBV28 and TRBJ2-5, is as follows: DVKVTQSSRYLVKRTGEKVFLECVQDMDHENMFWYRQDPGLGLRLIYFSYDVKMKEKGDIPEGYSVSREKKERFSLILESASTNQTSMYLCASSATGTSGQETQYFGPGTRLLVL.

This clone was picked up a small number of times. CDR3 sequence: CASSSGLAEETQYF. CDR3 nucleotides: TGTGCCAGCAGCTCTGGGCTAGCAGAGGAGACCCAGTACTTC. This chain uses TRBV11-3 with TRBJ2-5, with D perhaps matching TRBD2 (5 bases). CDR1 is SGHNT, CDR2 YENEEA, per germline. V dropped 4 bases and J dropped 5 bases, with 14 bases sitting between them. CDR3 length: 14 amino acids.

At least ten counts were recorded for this clone. The V call is TRBV18, the J call TRBJ2-7; 8 positions match TRBD1. Germline trimming cut 0 bases from V and 1 base from J; bases unmatched to any gene: 2. The CDR3 extends over 15 amino acids. Germline V gives CDR1 KGHSH, CDR2 LQKENI. The CDR3 spells CASSPPGQVSYEQYF. CDR3 sequence (DNA): TGTGCCAGCTCACCACCGGGACAGGTTTCCTACGAGCAGTACTTC. The whole variable domain, remainder taken from reference TRBV18 and TRBJ2-7, is NAGVMQNPRHLVRRRGQEARLRCSPMKGHSHVYWYRQLPEEGLKFMVYLQKENIIDESGMPKERFSAEFPKEGPSILRIQQVVRGDSAAYFCASSPPGQVSYEQYFGPGTRLTVT.

In nucleotides, the CDR3 is TGTGCCAGCAGCCGAGATGTGCGGGGTCGATTATATTTT. It encodes CASSRDVRGRLYF. The chain combines TRBV3-1 (or the pseudogene TRBV3-2) with TRBJ1-3; D is uncertain. The V gene's germline CDR1 is LGHDT and CDR2 YNNKEL (reference sequence). Trimming took 4 bases from V and 14 from J, leaving 18 bases between them. The CDR3 has 13 residues.

The chain has TRBV5-1 and TRBJ2-7; D perhaps matches TRBD2 (5 bases). Germline V gene data show CDR1 as SGHRS and CDR2 as YFSETQ. Trimming removed 0 bases from V and 5 bases from J, with 12 bases in between. The CDR3 is made up of 14 amino acids. The CDR3 is CASSLARAGDEQYF. CDR3 nucleotides: TGCGCCAGCAGCTTGGCACGGGCCGGGGACGAGCAGTACTTC.

The rearrangement joins TRBV11-3 to TRBJ1-2, with a tentative D call TRBD1 (6 bases). The V end was cut by 5 bases, the J end by 8 bases, with 15 bases between. The CDR3 covers 13 residues. Per the germline V gene, CDR1 is SGHNT and CDR2 is YENEEA. The CDR3, as DNA: TGTGCCAGCAGCCTCTTAGGGGGATACGGCTACACCTTC. As protein: CASSLLGGYGYTF. Supplemented by reference TRBV11-3 and TRBJ1-2, the full variable domain reads EAGVVQSPRYKIIEKKQPVAFWCNPISGHNTLYWYLQNLGQGPELLIRYENEEAVDDSQLPKDRFSAERLKGVDSTLKIQPAELGDSAVYLCASSLLGGYGYTFGSGTRLTVV.

The rearrangement joins TRBV20-1 to TRBJ1-5; no firm D call. The CDR3 totals 15 residues. Germline V gives CDR1 DFQATT, CDR2 SNEGSKA (reference sequence). With 3 bases removed from V and 1 base from J, the gap between germline ends came to 13 bases. This CDR3 reads CSASKDRVSNQPQHF. As DNA, the CDR3 is TGCAGTGCTAGTAAGGATCGGGTCAGCAATCAGCCCCAGCATTTT.

The rearrangement joins TRBV7-2 to TRBJ2-7, with 8 bases matching TRBD2. Trimming took 5 bases from V and 1 from J; bases not matched to a gene: 7. The CDR3 spans 15 residues. The germline V gene has CDR1 SGHTA and CDR2 FQGNSA. Here the CDR3 reads CASSLRTSGSYEQYF. The CDR3 DNA reads TGTGCCAGCAGCCTGCGTACTAGCGGATCCTACGAGCAGTACTTC. Using reference TRBV7-2 and TRBJ2-7 for the parts outside the CDR3, the full variable domain is GAGVSQSPSNKVTEKGKDVELRCDPISGHTALYWYRQSLGQGLEFLIYFQGNSAPDKSGLPSDRFSAERTGGSVSTLTIQRTQQEDSAVYLCASSLRTSGSYEQYFGPGTRLTVT.

This chain connects TRBV7-3 to TRBJ2-3; D ambiguous. Per the germline V gene, CDR1 is SGHTA and CDR2 is FQGTGA. V lost 11 bases, J lost 6 bases, and 21 bases lay in between. The CDR3 sequence is 14 residues long. The CDR3 spells CAHPFSPSFDTQYF. The CDR3 DNA reads TGTGCCCACCCCTTTAGCCCCTCCTTTGATACGCAGTATTTT.

J is TRBJ1-1 and V is TRBV7-8; D perhaps matches TRBD1 (5 bases). Trimming took 5 bases from V and 5 from J, leaving 12 bases between them. Germline loops: CDR1 SGHVS, CDR2 FQNEAQ. CDR3 size: 13 residues. This CDR3 reads CASSQGGNTEAFF. For the CDR3, the DNA is TGTGCCAGCAGCCAGGGAGGGAATACTGAAGCTTTCTTT.

The chain couples TRBV10-3 to TRBJ1-3, with D perhaps matching TRBD1 (5 bases). From germline, CDR1 is ENHRY and CDR2 SYGVKD. V gave up 2 bases and J gave up 4 bases, with 6 bases separating them. There are 13 residues in the CDR3. The CDR3 region is CAISERTGNTIYF. The CDR3 region has the DNA TGTGCCATCAGTGAGCGGACAGGAAACACCATATATTTT.

The genes are TRBV5-6 and TRBJ1-2, with 9 positions matching TRBD1. Germline V lookup: CDR1 SGHDT, CDR2 YYEEEE. CDR3 size: 19 residues. The V gene end was trimmed by 2 bases and the J gene end by 5 bases; junction bases not matched to a gene: 19. DNA of the CDR3: TGTGCCAGCAGCTTCAACCCTTCTCAAGGGACAGGGATGCGATATGGCTACACCTTC. Its translation: CASSFNPSQGTGMRYGYTF.

The DNA of the CDR3 is TGCGCCAGCAGCCAAGATGGGAGCTTCTCCGGGGAGCTGTTTTTT. Translating gives CASSQDGSFSGELFF. The V and J genes are TRBV4-3 and TRBJ2-2; D perhaps matches TRBD2 (5 bases). With 0 bases removed from V and 6 bases from J, the gap between germline ends came to 11 bases. This CDR3 contains 15 residues. Germline lookup yields CDR1 LGHNA and CDR2 YSLEER.